The 25 T cell receptor beta chains presented below share a single source sample, sequenced in a study of blood T cell repertoires in COVID-19. TCRdb's table, derived via immunoSEQ multiplex PCR, lists solely in-frame clones and lacks some. The table has 200,000 to 250,000 clones, about nine tenths seen once; the top ten hold about 4.8%. The sequenced material came from peripheral blood. The receptors shown here come from a man aged 45 to 65 with acute or convalescent COVID-19.

The chain couples TRBV6-6 to TRBJ1-3; D uncertain. Trimming pared 6 bases from V and 0 bases from J, leaving 12 bases between. CDR1 MNHNY and CDR2 SVGAGI come from the germline V gene (reference sequence). The CDR3 is 15 residues long. CDR3 residues: CASRLSGGSGNTIYF. CDR3 DNA: TGTGCCAGCAGACTCTCGGGTGGCTCTGGAAACACCATATATTTT.

The chain uses TRBV5-1 and TRBJ2-5; TRBD1 matches at 7 bases. The CDR3 runs to 15 residues. In germline, CDR1 is SGHRS, CDR2 YFSETQ. V was clipped by 4 bases and J by 2 bases; unmatched bases: 8. The CDR3 is CASSIQTGRQETQYF. The CDR3 DNA follows: TGCGCCAGCAGCATACAGACAGGGAGACAAGAGACCCAGTACTTC.

The chain couples TRBV7-9 to TRBJ1-2, with 9 bases aligning to TRBD1. Germline V gene sequence: CDR1 SEHNR, CDR2 FQNEAQ (reference sequence). The CDR3 length is 17 residues. Trimming at V came to 4 bases and at J to 4 bases, leaving 13 bases not matched to a gene. CDR3 region: CASSSPGQGYLRYGYTF. CDR3 nucleotides: TGTGCCAGCAGCTCACCGGGACAGGGATATCTTCGCTATGGCTACACCTTC.

This clone was found once. V gene TRBV6-5 combines with J gene TRBJ1-3, with a weak D call TRBD1 (5 bases). Trimming removed 7 bases from V and 0 bases from J, with 10 bases in between. Germline V gene sequence: CDR1 MNHEY, CDR2 SVGAGI. The CDR3 is made up of 14 amino acids. The CDR3 sequence is CASKGRYSGNTIYF. CDR3 in DNA: TGTGCCAGCAAGGGGAGGTACTCTGGAAACACCATATATTTT.

V gene TRBV4-2 combines with J gene TRBJ1-2; maybe TRBD1 (5 bases). CDR3 length: 17 amino acids. V was clipped by 0 bases and J by 0 bases, with 14 bases between them. Per the germline V gene, CDR1 is LGHNA and CDR2 is YNFKEQ. CDR3 residues: CASSQEGGPGANYGYTF. CDR3 bases: TGTGCCAGCAGCCAAGAGGGGGGACCTGGGGCTAACTATGGCTACACCTTC.

The rearrangement links TRBV5-4 to TRBJ2-5; the D gene is possibly TRBD1 (6 bases). Deletions cut 0 bases from V and 2 bases from J, with 8 bases between. This CDR3 comprises 14 residues. Germline V CDR1 and CDR2: SGHNT, YYREEE (reference sequence). The CDR3 region has the DNA TGTGCCAGCAGCTTGGACAGGGCACAAGAGACCCAGTACTTC. As protein: CASSLDRAQETQYF.

The chain joins TRBV5-1 to TRBJ1-2; D remains unclear. This CDR3 comprises 13 residues. From germline, CDR1 is SGHRS and CDR2 YFSETQ. Trimming left V 4 bases short and J 3 bases short, with 10 bases between. CDR3 region: CASSRDNDYGYTF. CDR3 in DNA: TGCGCCAGCAGCCGAGACAACGACTATGGCTACACCTTC.

V is TRBV19 and J is TRBJ1-5; D gene ambiguous. The CDR3 extends over 16 amino acids. The V gene's germline CDR1 is LNHDA and CDR2 SQIVND (reference sequence). Between the trimmed V and J ends, which lost 5 bases and 4 bases, there was a span of 18 bases. The CDR3 coding sequence is TGTGCCAGTAGTCCTCGGGGATCTAACCGGAATCAGCCCCAGCATTTT. Encoded protein: CASSPRGSNRNQPQHF.

The chain is built from TRBV27 and TRBJ2-1; 8 bases are a match to TRBD1. V dropped 2 bases and J dropped 6; count of bases not matched to a gene: 6. Germline CDR1 MNHEY, CDR2 SMNVEV (reference sequence). This CDR3 comprises 15 residues. CDR3 coding DNA: TGTGCCAGCAGTTTAGAGGGACAGGATTTCAATGAGCAGTTCTTC. Its protein product is CASSLEGQDFNEQFF.

V gene TRBV5-1 combines with J gene TRBJ2-1; 8 nucleotides align to TRBD1. Germline-derived CDR1 and CDR2 are SGHRS and YFSETQ. CDR3 length: 16 amino acids. Trimming cost V 0 bases and J 6 bases; bases outside gene matches: 8. CDR3 loop: CASSLAQGARGNEQFF. The CDR3 coding sequence is TGCGCCAGCAGCTTGGCCCAGGGGGCGCGGGGCAATGAGCAGTTCTTC. Combining the CDR3 with reference TRBV5-1 and TRBJ2-1 gives the whole variable domain KAGVTQTPRYLIKTRGQQVTLSCSPISGHRSVSWYQQTPGQGLQFLFEYFSETQRNKGNFPGRFSGRQFSNSRSEMNVSTLELGDSALYLCASSLAQGARGNEQFFGPGTRLTVL.

The gene calls are TRBV5-6 and TRBJ2-2, with D possibly matching TRBD2 (5 bases). From germline, CDR1 is SGHDT and CDR2 YYEEEE. V was pared by 4 bases and J by 7 bases, with 14 bases between. CDR3 length equals 14 residues. The CDR3 region has the DNA TGTGCCAGCAGCCCCGGGATCCCCCTCGGGGAGCTGTTTTTT. Residues: CASSPGIPLGELFF.

The sample holds one count of this clone. The chain joins TRBV10-3 to TRBJ2-5; 9 nucleotides agree with TRBD1. CDR1 is ENHRY and CDR2 is SYGVKD in the germline V gene. The CDR3 runs to 15 residues. Trimming cost V 5 bases and J 5 bases; bases outside gene matches: 9. The chain's CDR3 is CAISFGDRERETQYF. The CDR3 nucleotides are TGTGCCATCAGTTTCGGGGACAGGGAACGTGAGACCCAGTACTTC.

This sequence joins TRBV5-5 and TRBJ2-1; TRBD1 is a possible D gene (6 bases). V shed 0 bases and J shed 4 bases, with 14 bases lying between them. The CDR3 is 16 amino acids. Germline V gives CDR1 SGHKS, CDR2 YYEKEE (reference sequence). Here the CDR3 reads CASSLAVTGTYNEQFF. CDR3 DNA: TGTGCCAGCAGCTTGGCGGTGACCGGGACATACAATGAGCAGTTCTTC.

The chain uses TRBV2 and TRBJ1-6; no clear D gene. The V gene's germline CDR1 is SNHLY and CDR2 FYNNEI. This CDR3 has 12 residues. The ends were cut back, 4 bases at V and 7 bases at J, with 5 bases in the middle. The CDR3 protein is CASSVPNSPLHF. The CDR3, as DNA: TGTGCCAGCAGTGTCCCGAATTCACCCCTCCACTTT.

The CDR3, as DNA: TGTGCCAGCAGTTTTGGGGACAGGAGGATTGAAAAACTGTTTTTT. Its translation: CASSFGDRRIEKLFF. The V and J genes are TRBV28 and TRBJ1-4; 8 bases line up with TRBD1. J was trimmed by 7 bases and V by 3 bases; bases with no gene match: 7. The CDR3 loop spans 15 amino acids. CDR1 and CDR2 from the germline V gene are MDHEN and SYDVKM.

The V gene is TRBV7-7, the J gene TRBJ2-1; 11 bases line up with TRBD1. Germline V gene lookup returns CDR1 SSHAT and CDR2 FNYEAQ (reference sequence). V lost 5 bases, J lost 9 bases, and 9 bases stayed unmatched. This CDR3 comprises 15 residues. The CDR3 DNA is TGTGCCAGCAGCGCCGGGACAGGGGGATTTAGTGAGCAGTTCTTC. Its translation: CASSAGTGGFSEQFF.

The CDR3 nucleotides are TGTGCCTGGACAGTGCCTTCTAACTATGGCTACACCTTC. Translating gives CAWTVPSNYGYTF. The chain is built from TRBV30 and TRBJ1-2; D is unclear. CDR1 GTSNPN and CDR2 SVGIG come from the germline V gene (reference sequence). The V and J ends lost 4 bases and 0 bases respectively, with 9 bases between them. CDR3 length: 13 amino acids.

This chain uses TRBV5-1 with TRBJ1-2; D uncertain. The CDR3 totals 14 residues. Germline CDR1 SGHRS, CDR2 YFSETQ. The V and J ends lost 0 bases and 2 bases respectively, with 8 bases between them. CDR3 sequence: CASSLVPLNYGYTF. CDR3 coding DNA: TGCGCCAGCAGCTTGGTGCCACTGAACTATGGCTACACCTTC.

This clone was seen only once. V and J are TRBV27 and TRBJ1-1; no firm D call. CDR1 MNHEY and CDR2 SMNVEV come from the germline V gene (reference sequence). CDR3 size: 13 residues. V gave up 3 bases and J gave up 10 bases, with 15 bases separating them. CDR3 protein: CASSFSSHGGAFF. The CDR3 nucleotides read TGTGCCAGCAGTTTTTCTTCACACGGAGGAGCTTTCTTT.

The gene calls are TRBV3-1 (or the pseudogene TRBV3-2) and TRBJ1-2; 8 nucleotides line up with TRBD1. J lost 4 bases, V lost 1 base, and 5 bases had no gene match. The V gene's germline CDR1 is LGHDT and CDR2 YNNKEL (reference sequence). The CDR3 is 15 residues long. The CDR3 reads CASSQGTGFFYGYTF. CDR3 in DNA: TGTGCCAGCAGCCAAGGGACAGGGTTCTTCTATGGCTACACCTTC.

This rearrangement joins TRBV5-1 to TRBJ1-1; a possible D gene is TRBD1 (6 bases). V lost 0 bases, J lost 11 bases, and 17 bases lay in between. CDR3 size: 14 residues. Germline V gene sequence: CDR1 SGHRS, CDR2 YFSETQ. CDR3 sequence (DNA): TGCGCCAGCAGCTTGGAGCGGGGACAAGGGAATGCTTTCTTT. This gives the protein CASSLERGQGNAFF.

The gene calls are TRBV19 and TRBJ1-4, with D unresolved. The CDR3 has 15 amino acids. Germline loops: CDR1 LNHDA, CDR2 SQIVND (reference sequence). The V end was cut by 5 bases, the J end by 8 bases, with 18 bases between. DNA for the CDR3: TGTGCCAGTAGTCTCAACACCGCAGGAAAAGAAAAACTGTTTTTT. Its translation: CASSLNTAGKEKLFF.

The rearrangement uses TRBV2 and TRBJ1-4; the D is unclear. V lost 5 bases, J lost 5 bases, and 9 bases lay in between. CDR1 is SNHLY, CDR2 FYNNEI, per germline. The CDR3 extends over 13 amino acids. The CDR3: CASSTQKNEKLFF. CDR3 DNA: TGTGCCAGCAGTACGCAGAAGAATGAAAAACTGTTTTTT.

With respect to this clone: One junction end disagrees with the germline gene, perhaps due to a read error. The genes are TRBV20-1 and TRBJ1-2, with 11 positions matching TRBD1. The CDR3 runs 11 residues. Germline V CDR1 and CDR2: DFQATT, SNEGSKA (reference sequence). DNA for the CDR3: TGCAGTGCTAGGGACAGGGGGCAGTTTTTTTTC. Encoded protein: CSARDRGQFFF.

The V call is TRBV6-2 or TRBV6-3, the J call TRBJ2-3; the D gene is possibly TRBD2 (7 bases). Germline V CDR1 and CDR2: MNHEY, SVGEGT. This CDR3 has 16 residues. Between the trimmed V and J ends, which lost 3 bases and 2 bases, there was a span of 15 bases. Written as DNA, the CDR3 is TGTGCCAGCAGTTATCGGGGGGCAATTATCACAGATACGCAGTATTTT. Translation gives CASSYRGAIITDTQYF.